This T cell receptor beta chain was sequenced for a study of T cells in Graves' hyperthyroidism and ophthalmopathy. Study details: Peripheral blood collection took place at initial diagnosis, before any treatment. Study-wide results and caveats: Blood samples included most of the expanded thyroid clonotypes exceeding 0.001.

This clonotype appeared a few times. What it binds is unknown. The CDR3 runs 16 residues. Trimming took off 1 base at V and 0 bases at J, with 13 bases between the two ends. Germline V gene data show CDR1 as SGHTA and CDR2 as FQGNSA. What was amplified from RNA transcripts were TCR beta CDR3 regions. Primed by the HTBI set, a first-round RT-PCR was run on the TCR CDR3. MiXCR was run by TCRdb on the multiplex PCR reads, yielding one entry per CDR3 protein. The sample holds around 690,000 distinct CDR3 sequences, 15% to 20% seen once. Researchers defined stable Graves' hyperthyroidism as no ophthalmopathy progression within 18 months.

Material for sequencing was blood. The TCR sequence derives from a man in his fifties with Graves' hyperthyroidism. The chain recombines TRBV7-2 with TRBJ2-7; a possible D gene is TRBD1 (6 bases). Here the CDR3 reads CASSLVGRTASYEQYF. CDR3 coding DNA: TGTGCCAGCAGCTTAGTGGGTCGGACAGCCTCCTACGAGCAGTACTTC.